These 8 T cell receptor beta chains were sequenced from one sample in a study of OX40 agonist ivuxolimab in advanced cancers. The table came from immunoSEQ multiplex PCR; TCRdb's copy has only in-frame clones and leaves some out. The sample comprises about 150,000 clones, approximately 94% of which are singletons, and just over 0.3% rests with the top ten. Sequencing used CD4+ or CD8+ T cells sorted from blood, obtained in a trial of the OX40 agonist ivuxolimab. The receptor set was obtained from an adult with an advanced solid tumor such as melanoma, head and neck, liver or kidney cancer.

J is TRBJ1-1 and V is TRBV5-4; perhaps TRBD1 as D (6 bases). CDR1 is SGHNT, CDR2 YYREEE, per germline (reference sequence). Trimming removed 0 bases at V and 1 base at J, with 10 bases between. The CDR3 contains 15 residues. The CDR3 DNA sequence: TGTGCCAGCAGCTTGGTAGGCAGGGGGAACACTGAAGCTTTCTTT. It translates to CASSLVGRGNTEAFF.

The rearrangement links TRBV28 to TRBJ1-5; tentative D call: TRBD1 (5 bases). The CDR3 runs to 15 residues. CDR1 is MDHEN and CDR2 is SYDVKM in the germline V gene. The ends were cut back, 5 bases at V and 6 bases at J, with 17 bases in the middle. The CDR3 reads CASSIRGRGVQPQHF. CDR3 sequence (DNA): TGTGCCAGCAGTATAAGGGGCCGGGGTGTTCAGCCCCAGCATTTT.

With regard to this clone: Distinct nucleotide sequences in the sample also encode this CDR3. This chain uses TRBV7-2 with TRBJ2-7, with 10 bases identical to TRBD2. Trimming took 0 bases from V and 1 from J; bases not matched to a gene: 0. The germline V gene encodes CDR1 SGHTA and CDR2 FQGNSA. The CDR3 contains 15 residues. The CDR3 protein is CASSLASGGSYEQYF. The DNA for the CDR3 is TGTGCCAGCAGCTTAGCTAGCGGGGGGTCCTACGAGCAGTACTTC.

The rearrangement uses TRBV19 and TRBJ2-5, with 8 bases fitting TRBD1. Per germline, CDR1 LNHDA and CDR2 SQIVND (reference sequence). The CDR3 has 16 residues. The ends lost 5 bases at V and 5 bases at J; junction bases unmatched: 13. The CDR3, as DNA: TGTGCCAGTAGTCCGGGGACAGGCGCAACGAGGGAGACCCAGTACTTC. Translated, it gives CASSPGTGATRETQYF.

The sample holds one count of this clone. The chain combines TRBV5-6 with TRBJ2-7; TRBD1 matches at 12 bases. CDR1 SGHDT and CDR2 YYEEEE come from the germline V gene. With 3 bases clipped from V and 3 bases from J, the junction kept 10 bases outside the gene matches. This CDR3 is 17 amino acids long. In nucleotides, the CDR3 is TGTGCCAGCAGCTCCTGGGACAGGGGGCAGGTCAACTACGAGCAGTACTTC. Translation gives CASSSWDRGQVNYEQYF.

The chain recombines TRBV28 with TRBJ1-2; D remains ambiguous. The CDR3 length is 12 residues. CDR1 and CDR2 (germline): MDHEN, SYDVKM. V shed 4 bases and J shed 4 bases, with 7 bases lying between them. CDR3 nucleotides: TGTGCCAGCAGTTGGCCAGCCTATGGCTACACCTTC. It codes for CASSWPAYGYTF.

V usage is TRBV14 and J usage is TRBJ1-2; D may be TRBD1 (5 bases). V lost 4 bases and J 4 bases, leaving 7 bases between the germline ends. The CDR3 is 12 amino acids. Per the germline V gene, CDR1 is SGHDN and CDR2 is FVKESK. The DNA of the CDR3 is TGTGCCAGCAGCCCAGGGCCCTATGGCTACACCTTC. It yields the protein CASSPGPYGYTF.

This rearrangement joins TRBV6-5 to TRBJ2-4, with D perhaps given as TRBD1 or TRBD2 (5 bases each). V lost 6 bases and J 6 bases, leaving 12 bases between the germline ends. Germline CDR1 is MNHEY and CDR2 is SVGAGI. The CDR3 spans 13 residues. In DNA form, the CDR3 reads TGTGCCAGCAGCGGGGAGAGGGGAAACATTCAGTACTTC. Its translation: CASSGERGNIQYF.